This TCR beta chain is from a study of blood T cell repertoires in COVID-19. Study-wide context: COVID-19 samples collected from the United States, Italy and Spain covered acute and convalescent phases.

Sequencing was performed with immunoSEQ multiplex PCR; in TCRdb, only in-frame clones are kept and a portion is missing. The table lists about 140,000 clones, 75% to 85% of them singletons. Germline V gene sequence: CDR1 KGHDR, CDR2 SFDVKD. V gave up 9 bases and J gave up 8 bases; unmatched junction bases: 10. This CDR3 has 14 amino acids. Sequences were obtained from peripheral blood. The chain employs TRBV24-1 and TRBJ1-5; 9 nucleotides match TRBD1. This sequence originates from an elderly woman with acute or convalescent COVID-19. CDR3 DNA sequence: TGTGCCACCTCCGAGGCGGGACAGGGTAAGCCCCAGCATTTT. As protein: CATSEAGQGKPQHF.